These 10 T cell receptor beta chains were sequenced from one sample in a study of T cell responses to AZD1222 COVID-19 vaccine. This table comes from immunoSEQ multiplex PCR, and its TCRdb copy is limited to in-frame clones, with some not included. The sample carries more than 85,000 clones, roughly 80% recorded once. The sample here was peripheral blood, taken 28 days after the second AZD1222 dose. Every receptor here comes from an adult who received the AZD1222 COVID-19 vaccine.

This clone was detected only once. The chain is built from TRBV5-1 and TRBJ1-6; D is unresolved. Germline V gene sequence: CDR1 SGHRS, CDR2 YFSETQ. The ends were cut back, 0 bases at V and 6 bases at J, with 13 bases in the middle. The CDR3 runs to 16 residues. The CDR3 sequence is CASSLGWTALNSPLHF. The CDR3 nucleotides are TGCGCCAGCAGCTTGGGCTGGACTGCTCTTAATTCACCCCTCCACTTT.

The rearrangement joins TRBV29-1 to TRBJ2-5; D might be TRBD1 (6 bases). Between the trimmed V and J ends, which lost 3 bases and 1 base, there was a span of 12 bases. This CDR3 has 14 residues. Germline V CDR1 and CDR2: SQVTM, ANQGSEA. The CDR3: CSVDLTGIQETQYF. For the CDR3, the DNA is TGCAGCGTTGATTTGACAGGAATCCAAGAGACCCAGTACTTC. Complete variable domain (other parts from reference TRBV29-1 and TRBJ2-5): SAVISQKPSRDICQRGTSLTIQCQVDSQVTMMFWYRQQPGQSLTLIATANQGSEATYESGFVIDKFPISRPNLTFSTLTVSNMSPEDSSIYLCSVDLTGIQETQYFGPGTRLLVL.

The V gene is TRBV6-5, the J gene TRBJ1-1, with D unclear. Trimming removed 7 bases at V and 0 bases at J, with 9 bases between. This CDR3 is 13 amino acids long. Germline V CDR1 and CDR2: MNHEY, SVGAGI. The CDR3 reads CASKNSMNTEAFF. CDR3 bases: TGTGCCAGCAAGAACAGCATGAACACTGAAGCTTTCTTT.

Here the CDR3 reads CASSRDRDVKNIQYF. In nucleotides, the CDR3 is TGTGCCAGCAGCCGAGACAGGGATGTCAAAAACATTCAGTACTTC. The chain employs TRBV13 and TRBJ2-4; 7 positions agree with TRBD1. J lost 3 bases, V lost 5 bases, and 7 bases had no gene match. The CDR3 is made up of 15 amino acids. Per germline, CDR1 PRHDT and CDR2 FYEKMQ (reference sequence).

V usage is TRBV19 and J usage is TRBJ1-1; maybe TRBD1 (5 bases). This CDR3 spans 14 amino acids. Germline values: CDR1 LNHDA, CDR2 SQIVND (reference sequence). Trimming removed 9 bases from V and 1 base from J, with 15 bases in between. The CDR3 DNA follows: TGTGCCAGCACGTCCGGGCAGGGGAACACTGAAGCTTTCTTT. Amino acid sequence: CASTSGQGNTEAFF.

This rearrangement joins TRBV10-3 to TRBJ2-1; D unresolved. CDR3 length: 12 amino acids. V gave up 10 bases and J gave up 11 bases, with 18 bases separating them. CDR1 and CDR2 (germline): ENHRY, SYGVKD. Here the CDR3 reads CATNSNVGQQFF. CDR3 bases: TGTGCCACCAACAGTAATGTGGGTCAGCAGTTCTTC.

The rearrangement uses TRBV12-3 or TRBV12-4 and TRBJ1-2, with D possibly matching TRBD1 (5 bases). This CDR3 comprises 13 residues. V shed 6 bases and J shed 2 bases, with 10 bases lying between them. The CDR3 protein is CASSRDGNYGYTF. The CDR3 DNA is TGTGCCAGCAGCCGGGACGGAAACTATGGCTACACCTTC.

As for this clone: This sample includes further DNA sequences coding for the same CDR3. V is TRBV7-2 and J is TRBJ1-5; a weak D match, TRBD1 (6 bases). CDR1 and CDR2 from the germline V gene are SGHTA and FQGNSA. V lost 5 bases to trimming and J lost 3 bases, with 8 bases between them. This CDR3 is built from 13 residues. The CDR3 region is CASSPGANQPQHF. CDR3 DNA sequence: TGTGCCAGCAGCCCGGGGGCCAATCAGCCCCAGCATTTT.

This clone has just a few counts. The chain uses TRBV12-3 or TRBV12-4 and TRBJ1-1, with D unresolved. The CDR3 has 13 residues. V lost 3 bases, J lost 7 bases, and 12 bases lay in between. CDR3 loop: CASSLVLEREAFF. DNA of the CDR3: TGTGCCAGCAGTTTGGTTTTGGAGCGTGAAGCTTTCTTT.

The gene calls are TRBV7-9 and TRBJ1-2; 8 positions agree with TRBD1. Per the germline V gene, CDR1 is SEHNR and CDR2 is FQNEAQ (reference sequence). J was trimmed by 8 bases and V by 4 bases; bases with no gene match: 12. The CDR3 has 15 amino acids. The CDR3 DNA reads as TGTGCCAGCAGCTCCGGGACAGGATTTGGTATGGGCTACACCTTC. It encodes CASSSGTGFGMGYTF.